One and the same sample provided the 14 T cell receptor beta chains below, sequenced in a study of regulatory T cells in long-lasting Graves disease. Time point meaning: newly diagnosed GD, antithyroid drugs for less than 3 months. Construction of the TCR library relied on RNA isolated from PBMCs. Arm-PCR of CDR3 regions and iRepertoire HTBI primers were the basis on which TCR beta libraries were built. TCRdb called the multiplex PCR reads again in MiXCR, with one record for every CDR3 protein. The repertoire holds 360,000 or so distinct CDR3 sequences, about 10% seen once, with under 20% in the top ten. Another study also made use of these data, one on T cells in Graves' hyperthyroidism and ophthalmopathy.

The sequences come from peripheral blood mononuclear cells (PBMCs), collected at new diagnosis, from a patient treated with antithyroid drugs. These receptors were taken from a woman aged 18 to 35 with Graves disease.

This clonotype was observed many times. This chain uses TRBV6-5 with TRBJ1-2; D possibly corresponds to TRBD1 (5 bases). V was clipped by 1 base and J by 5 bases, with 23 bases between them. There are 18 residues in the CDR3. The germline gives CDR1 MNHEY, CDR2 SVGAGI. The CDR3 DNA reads TGTGCCAGCAGTTACTATAAGGGGCGCGGGCAGGCGGGTTATGGCTACACCTTC. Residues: CASSYYKGRGQAGYGYTF.

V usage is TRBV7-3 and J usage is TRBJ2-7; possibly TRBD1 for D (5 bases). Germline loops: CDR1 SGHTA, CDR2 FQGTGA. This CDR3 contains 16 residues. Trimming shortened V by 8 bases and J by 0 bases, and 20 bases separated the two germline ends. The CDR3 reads CASPNNEKGNSYEQYV. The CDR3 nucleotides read TGTGCCAGCCCTAATAATGAAAAGGGGAACTCCTACGAGCAGTACGTC.

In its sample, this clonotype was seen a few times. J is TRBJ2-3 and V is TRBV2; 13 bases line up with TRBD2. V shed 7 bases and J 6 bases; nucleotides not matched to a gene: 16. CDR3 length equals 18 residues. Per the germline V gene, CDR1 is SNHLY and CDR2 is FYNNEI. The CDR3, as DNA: TGTGCCAGCAAACAGCCGGCCAGGACTAGCGGGGGCTGGGATACGCAGTATTTT. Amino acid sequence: CASKQPARTSGGWDTQYF.

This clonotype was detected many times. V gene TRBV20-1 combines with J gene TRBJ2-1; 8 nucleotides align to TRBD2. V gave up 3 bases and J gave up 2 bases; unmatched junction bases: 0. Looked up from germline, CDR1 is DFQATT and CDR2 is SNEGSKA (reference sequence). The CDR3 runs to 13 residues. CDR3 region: CSASGGAYNEQFF. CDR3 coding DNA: TGCAGTGCTAGCGGGGGGGCCTACAATGAGCAGTTCTTC.

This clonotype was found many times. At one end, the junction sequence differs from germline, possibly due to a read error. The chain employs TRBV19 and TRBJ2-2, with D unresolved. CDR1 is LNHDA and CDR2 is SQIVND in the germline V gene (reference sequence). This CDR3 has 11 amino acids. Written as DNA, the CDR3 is TGTGCCAGCAGTATAACCGGGGAGCTGTTTTTT. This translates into CASSITGELFF.

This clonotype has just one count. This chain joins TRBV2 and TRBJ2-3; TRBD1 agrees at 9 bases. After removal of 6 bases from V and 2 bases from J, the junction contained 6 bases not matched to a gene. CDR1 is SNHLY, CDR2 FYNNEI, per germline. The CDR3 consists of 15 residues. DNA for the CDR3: TGTGCCAGCAGGGCCGGGACAGGGCACACAGATACGCAGTATTTT. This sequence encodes CASRAGTGHTDTQYF.

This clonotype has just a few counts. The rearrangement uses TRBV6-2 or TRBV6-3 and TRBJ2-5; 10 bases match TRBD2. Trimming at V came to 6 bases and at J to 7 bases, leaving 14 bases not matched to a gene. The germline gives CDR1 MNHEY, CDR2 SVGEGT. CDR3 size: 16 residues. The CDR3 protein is CASRMGLARGARTQYF. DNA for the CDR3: TGTGCCAGCAGGATGGGACTAGCGCGGGGAGCCAGGACCCAGTACTTC.

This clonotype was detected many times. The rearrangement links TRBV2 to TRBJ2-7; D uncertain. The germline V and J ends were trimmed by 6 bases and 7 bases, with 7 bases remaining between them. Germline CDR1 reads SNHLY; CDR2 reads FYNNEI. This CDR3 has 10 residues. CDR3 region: CASRVPEQYF. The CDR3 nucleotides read TGTGCCAGCAGGGTCCCAGAGCAGTACTTC.

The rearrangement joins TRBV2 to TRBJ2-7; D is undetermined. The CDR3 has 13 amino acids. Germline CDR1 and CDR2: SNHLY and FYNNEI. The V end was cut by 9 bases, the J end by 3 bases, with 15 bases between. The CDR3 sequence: CASRALMLYEQYF. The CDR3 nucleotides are TGTGCCAGTCGGGCACTTATGCTCTACGAGCAGTACTTC.

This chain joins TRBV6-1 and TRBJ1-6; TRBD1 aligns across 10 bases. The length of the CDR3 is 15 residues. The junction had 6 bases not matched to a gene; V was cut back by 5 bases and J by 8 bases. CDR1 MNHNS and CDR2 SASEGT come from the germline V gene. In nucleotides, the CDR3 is TGTGCCAGCAGTCAGACCGGGACAGGGGATTCACCCCTCCACTTT. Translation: CASSQTGTGDSPLHF.

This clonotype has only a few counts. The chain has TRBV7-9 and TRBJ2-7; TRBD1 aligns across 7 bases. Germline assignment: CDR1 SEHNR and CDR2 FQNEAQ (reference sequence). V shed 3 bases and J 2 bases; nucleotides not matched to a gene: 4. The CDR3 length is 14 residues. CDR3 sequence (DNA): TGTGCCAGCAGCTTCGGGACAGTAACCTACGAGCAGTACGTC. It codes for CASSFGTVTYEQYV.

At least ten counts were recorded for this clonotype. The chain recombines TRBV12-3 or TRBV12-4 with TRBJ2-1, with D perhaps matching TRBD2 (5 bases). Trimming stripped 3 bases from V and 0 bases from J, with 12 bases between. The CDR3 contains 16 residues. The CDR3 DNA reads TGTGCCAGCAGTTTTATCAGCGGCCACTCCTACAATGAGCAGTTCTTC. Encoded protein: CASSFISGHSYNEQFF.

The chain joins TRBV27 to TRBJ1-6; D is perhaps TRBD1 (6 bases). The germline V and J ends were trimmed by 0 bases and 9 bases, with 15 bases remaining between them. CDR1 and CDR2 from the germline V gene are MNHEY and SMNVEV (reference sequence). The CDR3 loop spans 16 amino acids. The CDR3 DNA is TGTGCCAGCAGTTTATCCCGGGGGGCTGGGGTTTCACCCCTCCACTTT. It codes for CASSLSRGAGVSPLHF.

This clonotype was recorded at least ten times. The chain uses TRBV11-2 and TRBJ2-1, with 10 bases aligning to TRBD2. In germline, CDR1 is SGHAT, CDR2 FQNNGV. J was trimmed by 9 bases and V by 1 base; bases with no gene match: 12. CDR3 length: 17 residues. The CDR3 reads CASSLGPISSGSSEQFF. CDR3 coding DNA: TGTGCCAGCAGCTTAGGACCGATCTCTAGCGGGAGTTCTGAGCAGTTCTTC. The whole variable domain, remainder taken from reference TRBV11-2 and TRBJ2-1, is EAGVAQSPRYKIIEKRQSVAFWCNPISGHATLYWYQQILGQGPKLLIQFQNNGVVDDSQLPKDRFSAERLKGVDSTLKIQPAKLEDSAVYLCASSLGPISSGSSEQFFGPGTRLTVL.